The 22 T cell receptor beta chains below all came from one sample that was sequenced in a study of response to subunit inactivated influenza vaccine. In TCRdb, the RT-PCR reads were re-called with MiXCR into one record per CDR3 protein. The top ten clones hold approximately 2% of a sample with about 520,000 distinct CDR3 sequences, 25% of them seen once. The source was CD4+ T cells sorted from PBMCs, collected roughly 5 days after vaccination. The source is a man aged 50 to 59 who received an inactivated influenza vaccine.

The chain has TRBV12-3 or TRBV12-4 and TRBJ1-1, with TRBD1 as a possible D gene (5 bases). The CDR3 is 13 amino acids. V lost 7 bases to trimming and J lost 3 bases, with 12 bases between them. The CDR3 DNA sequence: TGTGCCAGCACCTTAGCGGGGGACACTGAAGCTTTCTTT. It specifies CASTLAGDTEAFF.

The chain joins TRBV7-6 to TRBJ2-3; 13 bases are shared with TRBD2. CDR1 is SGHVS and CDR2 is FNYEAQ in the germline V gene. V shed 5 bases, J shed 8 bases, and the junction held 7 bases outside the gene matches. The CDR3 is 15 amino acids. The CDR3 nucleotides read TGTGCCAGCAGCCGACTAGCGGGAGGAGGAGCTACGCAGTATTTT. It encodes CASSRLAGGGATQYF.

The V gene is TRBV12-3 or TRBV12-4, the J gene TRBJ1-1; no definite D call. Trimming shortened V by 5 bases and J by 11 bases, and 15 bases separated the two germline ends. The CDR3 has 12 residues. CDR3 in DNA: TGTGCCAGCAGTGAAGGACGTTATCTGGCTTTCTTT. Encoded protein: CASSEGRYLAFF.

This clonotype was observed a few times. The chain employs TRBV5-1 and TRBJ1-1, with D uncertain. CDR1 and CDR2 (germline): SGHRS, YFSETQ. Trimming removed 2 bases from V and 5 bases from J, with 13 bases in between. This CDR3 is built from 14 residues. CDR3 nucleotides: TGCGCCAGCAGCTTCCTGGACGTTGGGACTGAAGCTTTCTTT. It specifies CASSFLDVGTEAFF.

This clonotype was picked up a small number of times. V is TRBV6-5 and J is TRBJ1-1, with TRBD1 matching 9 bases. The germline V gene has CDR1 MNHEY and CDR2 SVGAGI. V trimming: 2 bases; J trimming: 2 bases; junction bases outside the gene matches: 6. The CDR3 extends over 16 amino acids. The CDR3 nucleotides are TGTGCCAGCAGTTACGACGACAGGGGGATTAACACTGAAGCTTTCTTT. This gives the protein CASSYDDRGINTEAFF.

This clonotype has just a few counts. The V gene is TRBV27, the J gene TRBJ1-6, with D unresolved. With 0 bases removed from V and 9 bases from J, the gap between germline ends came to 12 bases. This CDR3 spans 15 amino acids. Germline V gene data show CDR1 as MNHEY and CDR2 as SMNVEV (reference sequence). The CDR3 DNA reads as TGTGCCAGCAGTTTATCGGACTCCGGCAGTTCACCCCTCCACTTT. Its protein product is CASSLSDSGSSPLHF.

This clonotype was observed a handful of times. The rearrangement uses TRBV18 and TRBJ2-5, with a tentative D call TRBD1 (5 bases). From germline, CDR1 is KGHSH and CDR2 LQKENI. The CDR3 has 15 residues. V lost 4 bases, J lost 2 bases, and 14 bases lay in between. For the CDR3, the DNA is TGTGCCAGCTCACTGGGGCAATTTGGACAAGAGACCCAGTACTTC. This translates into CASSLGQFGQETQYF.

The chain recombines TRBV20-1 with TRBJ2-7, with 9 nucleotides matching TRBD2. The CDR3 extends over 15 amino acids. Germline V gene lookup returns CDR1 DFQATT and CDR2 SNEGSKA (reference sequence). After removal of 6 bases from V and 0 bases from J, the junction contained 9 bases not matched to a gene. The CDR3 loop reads CSANRLAAISYEQYF. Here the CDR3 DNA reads TGCAGTGCCAATCGACTAGCGGCGATCTCCTACGAGCAGTACTTC.

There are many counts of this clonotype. CDR3 sequence: CAISGPTGGGYEQYF. In DNA form, the CDR3 reads TGTGCCATCAGTGGCCCGACAGGGGGCGGATACGAGCAGTACTTC. The rearrangement links TRBV10-3 to TRBJ2-7; 10 bases align to TRBD1. CDR3 size: 15 residues. Trimming cost V 4 bases and J 4 bases; bases outside gene matches: 7. From germline, CDR1 is ENHRY and CDR2 SYGVKD.

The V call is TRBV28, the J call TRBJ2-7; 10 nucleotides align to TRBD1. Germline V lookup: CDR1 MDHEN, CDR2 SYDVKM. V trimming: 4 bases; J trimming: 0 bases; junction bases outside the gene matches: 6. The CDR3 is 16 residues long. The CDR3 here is CASSSTGTGASYEQYF. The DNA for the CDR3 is TGTGCCAGCAGTTCCACCGGGACAGGGGCCTCCTACGAGCAGTACTTC.

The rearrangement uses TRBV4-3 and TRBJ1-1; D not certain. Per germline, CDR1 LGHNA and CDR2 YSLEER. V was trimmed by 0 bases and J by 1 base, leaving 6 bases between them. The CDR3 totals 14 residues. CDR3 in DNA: TGCGCCAGCAGCCAAGATCTCTGGAACACTGAAGCTTTCTTT. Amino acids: CASSQDLWNTEAFF.

The CDR3 sequence is CAIWGGRRIIANTGELFF. CDR3 DNA sequence: TGTGCCATCTGGGGGGGCAGGCGAATAATCGCGAACACCGGGGAGCTGTTTTTT. The genes are TRBV12-3 or TRBV12-4 and TRBJ2-2, with a possible D match to TRBD2 (7 bases). This CDR3 spans 18 amino acids. V dropped 10 bases and J dropped 0 bases, with 24 bases sitting between them.

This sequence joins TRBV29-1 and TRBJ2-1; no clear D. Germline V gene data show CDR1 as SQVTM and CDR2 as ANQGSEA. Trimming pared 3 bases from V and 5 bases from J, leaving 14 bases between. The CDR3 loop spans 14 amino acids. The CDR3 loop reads CSVDDPDKDNEQFF. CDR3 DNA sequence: TGCAGCGTTGATGACCCAGACAAAGACAATGAGCAGTTCTTC.

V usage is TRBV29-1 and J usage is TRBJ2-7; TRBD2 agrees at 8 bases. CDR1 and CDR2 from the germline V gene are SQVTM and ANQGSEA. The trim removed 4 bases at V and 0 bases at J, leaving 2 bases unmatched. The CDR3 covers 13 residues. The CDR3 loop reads CSVAGGLSYEQYF. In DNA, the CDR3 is TGCAGCGTTGCGGGGGGGCTCTCCTACGAGCAGTACTTC.

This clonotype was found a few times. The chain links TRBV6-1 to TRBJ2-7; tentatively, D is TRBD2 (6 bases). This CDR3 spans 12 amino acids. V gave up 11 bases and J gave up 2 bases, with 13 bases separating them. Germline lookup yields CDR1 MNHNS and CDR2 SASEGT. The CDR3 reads CAGGKGTYEQYF. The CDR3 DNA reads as TGTGCCGGCGGGAAGGGAACCTACGAGCAGTACTTC.

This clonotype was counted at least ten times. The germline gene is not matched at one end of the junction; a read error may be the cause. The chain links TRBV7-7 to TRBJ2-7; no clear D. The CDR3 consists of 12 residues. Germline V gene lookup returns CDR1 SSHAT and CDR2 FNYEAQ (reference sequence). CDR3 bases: TGTGCTAGCAGCTTAGAATTCGGCAAGCAGTACTTC. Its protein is CASSLEFGKQYF.

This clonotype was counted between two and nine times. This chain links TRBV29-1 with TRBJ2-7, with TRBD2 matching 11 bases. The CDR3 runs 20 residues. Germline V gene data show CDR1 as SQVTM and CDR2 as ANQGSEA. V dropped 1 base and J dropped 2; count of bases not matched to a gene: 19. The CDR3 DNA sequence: TGCAGCGTTGAAGTCCCACTAGCGGGAGTAAAGTTGGAACCCACCTACGAGCAGTACTTC. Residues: CSVEVPLAGVKLEPTYEQYF.

The CDR3 spells CASSLESAGKTQYF. Written as DNA, the CDR3 is TGCGCCAGCAGCTTGGAGTCAGCCGGAAAGACCCAGTACTTC. The V and J genes are TRBV5-1 and TRBJ2-5; D unclear. Germline CDR1 and CDR2: SGHRS and YFSETQ. The CDR3 extends over 14 amino acids. V was pared by 0 bases and J by 6 bases, with 12 bases between.

This CDR3 is CASTSMTSSNQPQHF. The DNA of the CDR3 is TGTGCCAGTACCTCAATGACTTCTAGCAATCAGCCCCAGCATTTT. The chain carries TRBV6-2 or TRBV6-3 and TRBJ1-5; D not certain. Per the germline V gene, CDR1 is MNHEY and CDR2 is SVGEGT. V shed 9 bases and J shed 0 bases, with 15 bases lying between them. The CDR3 has 15 amino acids.

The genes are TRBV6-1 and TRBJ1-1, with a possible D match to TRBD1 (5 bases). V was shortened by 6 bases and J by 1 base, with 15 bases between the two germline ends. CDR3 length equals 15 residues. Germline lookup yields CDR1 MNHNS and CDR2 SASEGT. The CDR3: CASREIQVPNTEAFF. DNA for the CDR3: TGTGCCAGCAGAGAAATACAGGTGCCGAACACTGAAGCTTTCTTT.

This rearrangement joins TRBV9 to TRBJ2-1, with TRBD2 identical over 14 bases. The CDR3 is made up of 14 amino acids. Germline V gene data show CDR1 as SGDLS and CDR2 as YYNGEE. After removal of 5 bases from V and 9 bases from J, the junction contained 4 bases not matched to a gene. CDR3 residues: CASSRLAGGREQFF. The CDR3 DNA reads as TGTGCCAGCAGTAGACTAGCGGGGGGGCGTGAGCAGTTCTTC.

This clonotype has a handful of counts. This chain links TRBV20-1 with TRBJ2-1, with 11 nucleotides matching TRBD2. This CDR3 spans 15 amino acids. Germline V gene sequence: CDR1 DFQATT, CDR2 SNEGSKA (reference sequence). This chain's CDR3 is CSKPMGLADYNEQFF. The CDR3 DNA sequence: TGCAGCAAACCCATGGGACTAGCGGATTACAATGAGCAGTTCTTC.